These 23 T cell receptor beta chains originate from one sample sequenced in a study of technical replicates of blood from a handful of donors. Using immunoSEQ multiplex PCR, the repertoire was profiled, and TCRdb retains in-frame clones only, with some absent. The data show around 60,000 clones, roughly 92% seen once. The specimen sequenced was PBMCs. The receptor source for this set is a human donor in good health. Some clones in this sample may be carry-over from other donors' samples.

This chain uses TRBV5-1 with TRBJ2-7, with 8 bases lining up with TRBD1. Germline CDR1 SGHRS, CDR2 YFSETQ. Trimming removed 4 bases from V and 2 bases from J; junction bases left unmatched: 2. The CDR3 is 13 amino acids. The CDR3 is CASSQDRAYEQYF. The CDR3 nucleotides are TGCGCCAGCAGCCAGGACAGGGCCTACGAGCAGTACTTC.

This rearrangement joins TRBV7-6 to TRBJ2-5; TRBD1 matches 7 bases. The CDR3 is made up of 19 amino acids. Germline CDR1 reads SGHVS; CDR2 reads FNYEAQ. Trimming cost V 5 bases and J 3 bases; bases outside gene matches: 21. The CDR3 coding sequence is TGTGCCAGCAGCCAGCGACAGGGTAGCCGACACCCAGAGGAAGAGACCCAGTACTTC. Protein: CASSQRQGSRHPEEETQYF. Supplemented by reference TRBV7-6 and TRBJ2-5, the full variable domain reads GAGVSQSPRYKVTKRGQDVALRCDPISGHVSLYWYRQALGQGPEFLTYFNYEAQQDKSGLPNDRFSAERPEGSISTLTIQRTEQRDSAMYRCASSQRQGSRHPEEETQYFGPGTRLLVL.

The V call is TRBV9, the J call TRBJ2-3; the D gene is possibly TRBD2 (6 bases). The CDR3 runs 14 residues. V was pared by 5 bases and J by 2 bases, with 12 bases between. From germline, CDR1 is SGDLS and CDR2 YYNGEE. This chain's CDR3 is CASSPGLNTDTQYF. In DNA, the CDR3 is TGTGCCAGCAGTCCGGGACTCAACACAGATACGCAGTATTTT.

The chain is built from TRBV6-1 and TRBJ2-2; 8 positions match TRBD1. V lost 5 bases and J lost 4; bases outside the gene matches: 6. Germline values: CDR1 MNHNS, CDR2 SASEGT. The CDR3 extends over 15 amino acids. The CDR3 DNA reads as TGTGCCAGCAGTACAGACAGGGGAATCACCGGGGAGCTGTTTTTT. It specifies CASSTDRGITGELFF.

The CDR3 sequence: CASSQGPGGKSGANVLTF. In DNA form, the CDR3 reads TGTGCCAGCAGCCAAGGTCCAGGGGGAAAATCTGGGGCCAACGTCCTGACTTTC. This chain joins TRBV4-2 and TRBJ2-6; TRBD1 agrees at 7 bases. Germline V lookup: CDR1 LGHNA, CDR2 YNFKEQ. This CDR3 spans 18 amino acids. V lost 1 base, J lost 1 base, and 7 bases stayed unmatched.

The CDR3 DNA reads TGCGCCAGCAGCCAAGCGTGGTCTTTCAGCGACGAGCAGTACTTC. This codes for CASSQAWSFSDEQYF. The gene calls are TRBV4-1 and TRBJ2-7; D is unresolved. CDR1 and CDR2 from the germline V gene are MGHRA and YSYEKL. This CDR3 has 15 residues. The V and J ends lost 1 base and 5 bases respectively, with 15 bases between them.

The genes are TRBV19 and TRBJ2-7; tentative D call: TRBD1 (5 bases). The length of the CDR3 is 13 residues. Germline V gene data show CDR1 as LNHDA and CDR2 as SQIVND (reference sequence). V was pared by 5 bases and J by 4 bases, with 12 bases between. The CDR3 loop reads CASSETGGYEQYF. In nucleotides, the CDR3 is TGTGCCAGTAGTGAAACAGGTGGATACGAGCAGTACTTC.

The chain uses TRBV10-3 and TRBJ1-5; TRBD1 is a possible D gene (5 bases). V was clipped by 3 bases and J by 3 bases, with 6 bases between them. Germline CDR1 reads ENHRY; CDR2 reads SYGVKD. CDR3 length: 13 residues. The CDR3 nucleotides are TGTGCCATCAGTGACAGGGACAATCAGCCCCAGCATTTT. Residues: CAISDRDNQPQHF.

The CDR3 nucleotides are TGTGCCAGCAGCCAAGAGGGCGGCGGGAGTAGTTTCGGGGAGCTGTTTTTT. Protein sequence: CASSQEGGGSSFGELFF. The chain couples TRBV4-2 to TRBJ2-2; 7 nucleotides match TRBD2. The germline V gene has CDR1 LGHNA and CDR2 YNFKEQ. This CDR3 comprises 17 residues. After removal of 0 bases from V and 7 bases from J, the junction contained 11 bases not matched to a gene.

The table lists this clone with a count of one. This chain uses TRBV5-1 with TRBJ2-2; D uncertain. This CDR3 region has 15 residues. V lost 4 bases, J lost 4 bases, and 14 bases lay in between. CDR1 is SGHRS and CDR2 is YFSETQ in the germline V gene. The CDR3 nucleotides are TGCGCCAGCAGCCCGGGTTCAGTCGGCACCGGGGAGCTGTTTTTT. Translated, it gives CASSPGSVGTGELFF. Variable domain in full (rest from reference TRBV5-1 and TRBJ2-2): KAGVTQTPRYLIKTRGQQVTLSCSPISGHRSVSWYQQTPGQGLQFLFEYFSETQRNKGNFPGRFSGRQFSNSRSEMNVSTLELGDSALYLCASSPGSVGTGELFFGEGSRLTVL.

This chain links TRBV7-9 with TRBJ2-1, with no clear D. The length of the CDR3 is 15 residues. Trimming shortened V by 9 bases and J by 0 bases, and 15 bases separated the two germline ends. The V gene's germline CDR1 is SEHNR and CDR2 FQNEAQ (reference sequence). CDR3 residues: CARYTFISSYNEQFF. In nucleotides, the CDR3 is TGTGCCAGATACACGTTCATCAGCTCCTACAATGAGCAGTTCTTC.

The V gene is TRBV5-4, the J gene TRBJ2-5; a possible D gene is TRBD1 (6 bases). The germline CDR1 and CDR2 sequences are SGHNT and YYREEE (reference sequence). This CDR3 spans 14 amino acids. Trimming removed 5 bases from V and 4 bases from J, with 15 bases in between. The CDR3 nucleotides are TGTGCCAGCAGTCCTGGGGGCCGGTCAGAGACCCAGTACTTC. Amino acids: CASSPGGRSETQYF.

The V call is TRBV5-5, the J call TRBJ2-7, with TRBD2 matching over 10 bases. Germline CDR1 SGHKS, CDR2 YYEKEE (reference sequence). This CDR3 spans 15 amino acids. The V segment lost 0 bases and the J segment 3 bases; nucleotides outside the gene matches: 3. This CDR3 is CASSLASGRGYEQYF. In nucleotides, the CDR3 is TGTGCCAGCAGCTTGGCTAGCGGGAGAGGCTACGAGCAGTACTTC.

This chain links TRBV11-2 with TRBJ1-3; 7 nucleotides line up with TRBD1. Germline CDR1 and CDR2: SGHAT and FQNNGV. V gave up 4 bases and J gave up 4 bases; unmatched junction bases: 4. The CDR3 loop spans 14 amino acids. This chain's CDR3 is CASSYRDSGNTIYF. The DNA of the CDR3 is TGTGCCAGCAGCTACCGGGACAGCGGAAACACCATATATTTT.

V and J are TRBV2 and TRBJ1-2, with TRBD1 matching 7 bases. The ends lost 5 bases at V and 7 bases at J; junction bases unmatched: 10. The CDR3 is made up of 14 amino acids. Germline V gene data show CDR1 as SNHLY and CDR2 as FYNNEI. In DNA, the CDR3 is TGTGCCAGCAGTCCCCGACAGGGTATCAGTGGCTACACCTTC. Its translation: CASSPRQGISGYTF.

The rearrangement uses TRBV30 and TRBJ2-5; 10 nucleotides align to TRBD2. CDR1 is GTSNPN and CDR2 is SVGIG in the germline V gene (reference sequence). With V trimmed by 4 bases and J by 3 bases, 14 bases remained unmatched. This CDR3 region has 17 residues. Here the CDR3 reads CAWMGRKIAGGKETQYF. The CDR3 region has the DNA TGTGCCTGGATGGGCCGAAAAATAGCGGGAGGAAAAGAGACCCAGTACTTC.

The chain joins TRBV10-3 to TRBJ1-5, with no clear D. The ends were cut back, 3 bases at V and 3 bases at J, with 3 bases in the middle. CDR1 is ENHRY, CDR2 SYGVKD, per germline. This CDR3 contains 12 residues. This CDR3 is CAISDYNQPQHF. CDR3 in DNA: TGTGCCATCAGTGACTACAATCAGCCCCAGCATTTT.

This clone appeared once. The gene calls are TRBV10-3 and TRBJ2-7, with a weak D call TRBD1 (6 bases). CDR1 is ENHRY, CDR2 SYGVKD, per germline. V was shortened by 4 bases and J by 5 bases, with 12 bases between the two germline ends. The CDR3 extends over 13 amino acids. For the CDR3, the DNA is TGTGCCATCAGTGCGGGCAGGGGTGACGAGCAGTACTTC. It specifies CAISAGRGDEQYF.

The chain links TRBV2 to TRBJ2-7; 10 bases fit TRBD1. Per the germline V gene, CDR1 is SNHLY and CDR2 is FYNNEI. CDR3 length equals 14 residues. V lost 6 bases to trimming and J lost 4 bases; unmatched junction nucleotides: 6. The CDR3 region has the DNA TGTGCCAGCAGGGGGGGACAGGGGTTTTACGAGCAGTACTTC. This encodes CASRGGQGFYEQYF.

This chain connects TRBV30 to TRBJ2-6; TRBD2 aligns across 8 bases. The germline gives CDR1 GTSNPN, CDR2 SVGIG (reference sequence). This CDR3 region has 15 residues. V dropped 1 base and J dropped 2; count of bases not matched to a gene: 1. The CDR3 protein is CAWSAGGPGANVLTF. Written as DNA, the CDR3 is TGTGCCTGGAGTGCGGGAGGGCCTGGGGCCAACGTCCTGACTTTC.

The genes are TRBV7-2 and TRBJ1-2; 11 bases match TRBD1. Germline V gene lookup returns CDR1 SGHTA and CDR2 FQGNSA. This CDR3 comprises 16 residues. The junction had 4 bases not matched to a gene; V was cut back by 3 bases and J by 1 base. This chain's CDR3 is CASSFSGTGGNYGYTF. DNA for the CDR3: TGTGCCAGCAGCTTCTCCGGGACAGGGGGTAACTATGGCTACACCTTC.

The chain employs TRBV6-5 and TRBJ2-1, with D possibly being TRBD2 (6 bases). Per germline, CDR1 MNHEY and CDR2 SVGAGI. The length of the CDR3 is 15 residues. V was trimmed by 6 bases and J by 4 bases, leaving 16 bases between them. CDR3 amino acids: CASRTGGSGYNEQFF. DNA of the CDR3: TGTGCCAGCAGGACTGGCGGTAGCGGTTACAATGAGCAGTTCTTC.

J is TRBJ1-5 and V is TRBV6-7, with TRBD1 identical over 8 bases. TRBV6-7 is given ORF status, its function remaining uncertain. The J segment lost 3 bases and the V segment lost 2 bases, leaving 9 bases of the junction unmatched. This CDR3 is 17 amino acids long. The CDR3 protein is CASSYTEGQVDNQPQHF. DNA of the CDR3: TGTGCCAGCAGTTACACCGAGGGACAGGTTGACAATCAGCCCCAGCATTTT.